A selection of T cell receptor beta chains follows, all from one sample in a study of T-cell memory formation after mild COVID-19. TCRdb recomputed calls from the 5' RACE reads with MiXCR, one row per CDR3 protein. Of roughly 510,000 distinct CDR3 sequences in the sample, roughly 17% are singletons; the top ten hold just over 8%. Sequencing input: PBMCs or a T cell subset sorted from them (not recorded which). Every receptor here comes from an adult woman who had mild COVID-19 (a few samples of this study predate the infection). Cell type and time point are not known. The CDR3 runs from the conserved cysteine through the conserved F or W. The order of the fields is D gene, J gene, V gene, clone size, CDR3 DNA, CDR3 protein. The D gene is left open where the match is weak. For some rows the clone size is stated as once, few or many, or as a class when expanded; others skip it.

>.|TRBJ1-5|TRBV12-3/TRBV12-4|few
TGTGCCAGCAGTTTACGGGACAATCAGCCCCAGCATTTT
CASSLRDNQPQHF
>TRBD2|TRBJ2-2|TRBV6-2/TRBV6-3|few
TGTGCCAGCAGGCGACTAGCGGGATTCACCGGGGAGCTGTTTTTT
CASRRLAGFTGELFF
>.|TRBJ1-1|TRBV3-1|.
TGTGCCAGCAGCCAGGGACGGAATAATGAAGCTTTCTTT
CASSQGRNNEAFF
>.|TRBJ2-4|TRBV6-5|few
TGTGCCAGCAGTTACATGAACATTCAGTACTTC
CASSYMNIQYF
>.|TRBJ2-3|TRBV29-1|few
TGCAGCGTTCGGGAAGGCACAGATACGCAGTATTTT
CSVREGTDTQYF
>.|TRBJ2-3|TRBV24-1|.
TGTGCCACCAGCCTAAACACAGATACGCAGTATTTT
CATSLNTDTQYF
>.|TRBJ1-2|TRBV4-3|.
TGCGCCAGCAGCCAAGAAGCAGGTGCGAACTATGGCTACACCTTC
CASSQEAGANYGYTF
>TRBD2|TRBJ2-3|TRBV11-3|.
TGTGCCAGCAGCTTAGTTCCCGGCGGGAGGGGCACAGATACGCAGTATTTT
CASSLVPGGRGTDTQYF
>.|TRBJ1-3|TRBV5-5|few
TGTGCCAGCAGCTTTAATCCTTGGGTAGACTCTGGAAACACCATATATTTT
CASSFNPWVDSGNTIYF
>TRBD1|TRBJ2-2|TRBV19|few
TGTGCCAGTAGTACACCAACAGGGGTTGGGACCGGGGAGCTGTTTTTT
CASSTPTGVGTGELFF
>.|TRBJ1-2|TRBV12-3/TRBV12-4|few
TGTGCCAGCATTGAAGGGCCGGGGACCATCTTC
CASIEGPGTIF
>.|TRBJ1-5|TRBV18|.
TGTGCCAGCTCACCACTCGGATCGCATCAACCGGGGTTCAATCAGCCCCAGCATTTT
CASSPLGSHQPGFNQPQHF
>.|TRBJ2-2|TRBV4-1|.
TGCGCCAGCAGCTCCGGGACAACGAACACCGGGGAGCTGTTTTTT
CASSSGTTNTGELFF
>TRBD2|TRBJ2-3|TRBV7-2|few
TGTGCCAGCACCCTCTTTGGTAGCGGGGCTAGCACAGATACGCAGTATTTT
CASTLFGSGASTDTQYF
>TRBD2|TRBJ2-5|TRBV20-1|.
TGCAGTGCAAGTAGCGGGGGGGCCTCAGAGACCCAGTACTTC
CSASSGGASETQYF
>TRBD1|TRBJ1-4|TRBV5-1|few
TGCGCCAGCAGCGGAGGGACAGGCCCCGGAGAAAAACTGTTTTTT
CASSGGTGPGEKLFF
>.|TRBJ2-7|TRBV12-3/TRBV12-4|few
TGTGCCAGCTGCTCTGGGAACTCCTACGAGCAGTACTTC
CASCSGNSYEQYF
>.|TRBJ2-3|TRBV5-6|few
TGTGCCAGCAGCTTGTTGGGCAGCCCTAGCACAGATACGCAGTATTTT
CASSLLGSPSTDTQYF
>TRBD1|TRBJ1-6|TRBV5-4|few
TGTGCCAGCAGCTTGGAGCAGGGGGCTAATTCACCCCTCCACTTT
CASSLEQGANSPLHF
>.|TRBJ2-2|TRBV7-6|.
TGTGCCAGCAGCCCCCACAGGGTCAGGGACACCGGGGAGCTGTTTTTT
CASSPHRVRDTGELFF
>.|TRBJ1-1|TRBV4-1|few
TGCGCCAGCAGCCCCCCATCGCGGGGAGGGACTGAAGCTTTCTTT
CASSPPSRGGTEAFF
>.|TRBJ2-2|TRBV12-3/TRBV12-4|many
TGTGCCAGCAGTCACAGCACCGGGGAGCTGTTTTTT
CASSHSTGELFF
>.|TRBJ2-4|TRBV18|.
TGTGCCAGCTCACTTGGCCGCGACGTAGCCAAAAACATTCAGTACTTC
CASSLGRDVAKNIQYF
>.|TRBJ2-1|TRBV3-1|many
TGTGCCAGCAGCCAAGATAGGCGTCTAAATGAGCAGTTCTTC
CASSQDRRLNEQFF
>.|TRBJ1-5|TRBV20-1|.
TGCAGTGCCAAGAACTACCACAATCAGCCCCAGCATTTT
CSAKNYHNQPQHF
>.|TRBJ2-3|TRBV5-1|few
TGCGCCAGCAGCCCCTCAGTGGACACAGATACGCAGTATTTT
CASSPSVDTDTQYF
>TRBD2|TRBJ2-3|TRBV25-1|.
TGTGCCAGCAGTGAATATAAGGCTAGCGGGAGTAAAACGCAGTATTTT
CASSEYKASGSKTQYF
>TRBD1|TRBJ2-2|TRBV7-2|few
TGTGCCAGCCGGGATAAGGGACAGGGAATTCCGAACACCGGGGAGCTGTTTTTT
CASRDKGQGIPNTGELFF
>.|TRBJ2-5|TRBV6-5|many
TGTGCCAGCAGCCTTGCAGGGGAGCAAGAGACCCAGTACTTC
CASSLAGEQETQYF
>.|TRBJ2-5|TRBV7-6|few
TGTGCCAGCAGCTTAGAAACGTTGGGAATGGAGACCCAGTACTTC
CASSLETLGMETQYF
>TRBD1|TRBJ1-2|TRBV4-1|few
TGCGCCAGCAGCCGCGACAGGGGTGACGGCTACACCTTC
CASSRDRGDGYTF
>.|TRBJ1-2|TRBV5-6|.
TGTGCCAGCAGCTTGGAGTTCCAGGGTGGCTACACCTTC
CASSLEFQGGYTF
>.|TRBJ2-1|TRBV7-9|few
TGTGCCAGCAGCTTAACGGGACGGAACTACAATGAGCAGTTCTTC
CASSLTGRNYNEQFF
>.|TRBJ2-5|TRBV24-1|few
TGTGCCACCAGTGACTCCATCGACTCATCCCGGACCCAGTACTTC
CATSDSIDSSRTQYF
>TRBD2|TRBJ2-3|TRBV15|.
TGTGCCACCAGCAGGTTAGCGGGAGGTTTGGATACGCAGTATTTT
CATSRLAGGLDTQYF
>TRBD1|TRBJ2-2|TRBV5-6|.
TGTGCCAGCAGGCCGGGGACAGGGGGCCTCGGGGAGCTGTTTTTT
CASRPGTGGLGELFF
>TRBD1|TRBJ2-7|TRBV20-1|once
TGCAGTGCTAGAGTACCCGGGACAGGGGCCTACGAGCAGTACTTC
CSARVPGTGAYEQYF
>.|TRBJ2-1|TRBV29-1|.
TGCAGCGGCGAGCCCCGTGGCAATGAGCAGTTCTTC
CSGEPRGNEQFF
>.|TRBJ2-7|TRBV6-5|.
TGTGCCAGCAGTTCGGACGGAGCAAGCTCCTACGAGCAGTACTTC
CASSSDGASSYEQYF
>TRBD2|TRBJ2-5|TRBV3-1|few
TGTGCCAGCAGCCAAGATCTACTAGCGTTCGTGGAGACCCAGTACTTC
CASSQDLLAFVETQYF
>.|TRBJ1-3|TRBV9|few
TGTGCCAGCAGCGTAGGGAGCTTTGGAAACACCATATATTTT
CASSVGSFGNTIYF
>.|TRBJ2-1|TRBV24-1|.
TGTGCCACCAGTGATTATGCAAGCGTGAGAGGTGATGAGCAGTTCTTC
CATSDYASVRGDEQFF
>.|TRBJ1-1|TRBV20-1|few
TGCAGTGGAAGAGGGGGGACGAACACTGAAGCTTTCTTT
CSGRGGTNTEAFF
>TRBD1|TRBJ2-3|TRBV29-1|.
TGCAGTGCCGGGACAGGGGGGGGAGATACGCAGTATTTT
CSAGTGGGDTQYF
>.|TRBJ1-1|TRBV18|.
TGTGCCAGCTCACCCTTTGACAGCCTAGAAGCTTTCTTT
CASSPFDSLEAFF
>TRBD2|TRBJ2-3|TRBV15|.
TGTGCCACCAGCAGAGGGTCGGGAGGGGTCTACACAGATACGCAGTATTTT
CATSRGSGGVYTDTQYF
>TRBD1|TRBJ1-6|TRBV9|.
TGTGCCAGCAGCGTAGAGGACAGGGTTAATTCACCCCTCCACTTT
CASSVEDRVNSPLHF
>.|TRBJ2-1|TRBV2|once
TGTGCCAGCAGTGACAAGCAGCAGTTCTTC
CASSDKQQFF
>.|TRBJ2-5|TRBV11-2|.
TGTGCCAGCAGCTCCCGGGCCACCAGACAAAGGACCCAGTACTTC
CASSSRATRQRTQYF
>TRBD1|TRBJ1-4|TRBV19|few
TGTGCCAGTAGTATAGCCCCAGGGGGCGACGAGGAAAAACTGTTTTTT
CASSIAPGGDEEKLFF
>.|TRBJ2-7|TRBV23-1|.
TGCGCCAGTCCGACGGAGACCTACGAGCAGTACTTC
CASPTETYEQYF
>.|TRBJ2-6|TRBV5-1|few
TGCGCCAGCAGCTCGGGGTCAGCTGGGAACTCTGGGGCCAACGTCCTGACTTTC
CASSSGSAGNSGANVLTF
>TRBD1|TRBJ2-1|TRBV12-3/TRBV12-4|many
TGTGCCAGCAGCCCGGGACAGGGACCTTACAATGAGCAGTTCTTC
CASSPGQGPYNEQFF
>.|TRBJ2-7|TRBV7-8|.
TGTGCCAGCAGGCCGGGAAATGAATACGAGCAGTACTTC
CASRPGNEYEQYF
>.|TRBJ1-1|TRBV6-5|.
TGTGCCAGCAGTTACAGGGGTGCAGGGAGTGACACTGAAGCTTTCTTT
CASSYRGAGSDTEAFF
>.|TRBJ2-7|TRBV7-6|few
TGTGCCAGCAGCCCCCTGACGTTACCCTCCTACGAGCAGTACTTC
CASSPLTLPSYEQYF
>.|TRBJ1-4|TRBV18|.
TGTGCCAGCTCACCAGACAGCCTTAATGAAAAACTGTTTTTT
CASSPDSLNEKLFF
>TRBD1|TRBJ2-7|TRBV5-1|.
TGCGCCAGCAGCTCTGGAGCCAAACAGGGGGCGAGCGAGCAGTACTTC
CASSSGAKQGASEQYF
>TRBD1|TRBJ1-1|TRBV20-1|.
TGCAGTGCACAGGGGGACACTGAAGCTTTCTTT
CSAQGDTEAFF
>TRBD2|TRBJ2-5|TRBV20-1|few
TGCAGTGCTGTCAGGAGATATGGAGGCGAGGGAGGGTATTTGGAGACCCAGTACTTC
CSAVRRYGGEGGYLETQYF